This note documents a single T cell receptor beta chain sequence. In the authors' workflow: Scientists estimated how many nucleated cells there were by amplifying reference gene primers. The method was immunoSEQ multiplex PCR; TCRdb's version includes in-frame clones alone and lacks a portion of them. V and J calls and clone size are as listed in that table; D and trimming were resolved from the DNA. Of about 170,000 clones in the sample, more than 70% are singletons; the top ten hold around 1.9%. The source of the sample is a study of blood T cell repertoires in COVID-19. As for the study in general: The United States, Italy and Spain were the sources of the acute and convalescent COVID-19 samples. T cells, B-cell-depleted T cells, or PBMCs supplied cDNA or gDNA.

This CDR3 region has 18 residues. Germline V gene data show CDR1 as KGHDR and CDR2 as SFDVKD. The germline V and J ends were trimmed by 5 bases and 0 bases, with 16 bases remaining between them. J is TRBJ2-6 and V is TRBV24-1, with D maybe TRBD2 (6 bases). The source material was peripheral blood. The clonotype comes from a man aged 50-60 years who had recovered from COVID-19. The CDR3 DNA reads as TGTGCCACCAGTGCAACACTCCGGGGGAGCTCTGGGGCCAACGTCCTGACTTTC. It codes for CATSATLRGSSGANVLTF.